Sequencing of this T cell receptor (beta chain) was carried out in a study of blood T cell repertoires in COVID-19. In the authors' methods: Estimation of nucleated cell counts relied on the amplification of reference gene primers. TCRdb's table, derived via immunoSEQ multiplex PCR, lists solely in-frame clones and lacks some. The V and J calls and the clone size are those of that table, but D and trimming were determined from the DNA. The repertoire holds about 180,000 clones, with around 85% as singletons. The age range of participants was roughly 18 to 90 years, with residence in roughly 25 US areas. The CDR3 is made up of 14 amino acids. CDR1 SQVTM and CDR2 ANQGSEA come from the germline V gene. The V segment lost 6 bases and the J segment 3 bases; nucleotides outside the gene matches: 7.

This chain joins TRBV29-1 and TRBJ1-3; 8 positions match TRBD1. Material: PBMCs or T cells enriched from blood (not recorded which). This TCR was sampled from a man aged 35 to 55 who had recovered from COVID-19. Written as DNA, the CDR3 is TGCAGCGTCCTCCAGGGGGCGGGTGGAAACACCATATATTTT. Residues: CSVLQGAGGNTIYF.